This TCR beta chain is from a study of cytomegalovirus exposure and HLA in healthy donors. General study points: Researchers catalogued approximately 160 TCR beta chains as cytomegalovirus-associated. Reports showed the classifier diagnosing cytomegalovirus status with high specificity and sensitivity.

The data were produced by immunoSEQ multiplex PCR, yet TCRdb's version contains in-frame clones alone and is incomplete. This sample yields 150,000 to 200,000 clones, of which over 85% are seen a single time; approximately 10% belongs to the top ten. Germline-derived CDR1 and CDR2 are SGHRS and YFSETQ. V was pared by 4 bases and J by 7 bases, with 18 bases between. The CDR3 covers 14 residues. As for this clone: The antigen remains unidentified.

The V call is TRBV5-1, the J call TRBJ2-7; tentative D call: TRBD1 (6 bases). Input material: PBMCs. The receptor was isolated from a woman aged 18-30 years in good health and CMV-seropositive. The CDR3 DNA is TGCGCCAGCAGCCCAGGCAGGGGATCCTGGGAGCAGTACTTC. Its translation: CASSPGRGSWEQYF.